The 7 T cell receptor beta chains reported below all come from one sample, sequenced in a study of blood T cells in healthy people across ages (dated by TCRdb to the mid-2010s). The library was made by 5' RACE. The data were produced on an Illumina HiSeq 2500. The second PCR ran for roughly 7 to 11 cycles and used a J-beta primer mix along with a sample-barcoded 5' primer. TCRdb ran its own pipeline on the public reads, namely fastp trimming at Q25 and MiXCR clone calling, and kept in-frame beta chains. Every entry covers one CDR3 protein and lists the most common genes and DNA from its rows. Recorded for this sample are roughly 1,500,000 distinct CDR3 sequences; 30% to 35% of them occurred a single time. The top ten clonotypes cover approximately 10% of the sample. The sample was blood. Receptor source: a woman aged 30 to 39 in good health.

This clonotype has a handful of counts. Here the CDR3 reads CASSARRPVATNEKLFF. CDR3 DNA: TGTGCCAGCAGTGCCCGCCGGCCCGTTGCAACTAATGAAAAACTGTTTTTT. The J gene is TRBJ1-4, the V gene TRBV3-1; D unresolved. The CDR3 consists of 17 residues. Germline values: CDR1 LGHDT, CDR2 YNNKEL (reference sequence). Trimming took off 6 bases at V and 0 bases at J, with 17 bases between the two ends.

This clonotype was counted a few times. The chain has TRBV12-3 or TRBV12-4 and TRBJ2-3, with TRBD2 identical over 8 bases. The CDR3 is 16 amino acids. The trim removed 4 bases at V and 2 bases at J, leaving 8 bases unmatched. CDR3 sequence (DNA): TGTGCCAGCAGTTGGGACTATAGCGGGGACACAGATACGCAGTATTTT. Translation gives CASSWDYSGDTDTQYF.

This clonotype appeared a few times. The gene calls are TRBV7-2 and TRBJ2-3; D is unresolved. The CDR3 extends over 13 amino acids. V lost 3 bases and J lost 1, with 5 bases in between. The germline V gene has CDR1 SGHTA and CDR2 FQGNSA. CDR3 nucleotide sequence: TGTGCCAGCAGCTTTGTCCGCACAGATACGCAGTATTTT. This gives the protein CASSFVRTDTQYF.

The chain employs TRBV3-1 and TRBJ1-4, with D maybe TRBD1 (5 bases). Trimming left V 4 bases short and J 9 bases short, with 21 bases between. The CDR3 is 16 residues long. CDR1 LGHDT and CDR2 YNNKEL come from the germline V gene (reference sequence). The CDR3 spells CASSLMSGPREKKLFF. CDR3 nucleotide sequence: TGTGCCAGCAGCCTTATGAGTGGACCCAGGGAGAAAAAACTGTTTTTT.

The chain has TRBV27 and TRBJ2-1; 15 nucleotides line up with TRBD2. V was pared by 6 bases and J by 15 bases, with 9 bases of the junction left unmatched. The CDR3 is 14 residues long. Looked up from germline, CDR1 is MNHEY and CDR2 is SMNVEV (reference sequence). DNA for the CDR3: TGTGCCAGCAGACCCGGGACTAGCGGGAGGATAAGGTTCTTC. Protein: CASRPGTSGRIRFF.

The V call is TRBV7-6, the J call TRBJ2-7; perhaps TRBD2 as D (5 bases). The DNA end is more similar to TRBJ2-5, so the J call may be wrong. Germline lookup yields CDR1 SGHVS and CDR2 FNYEAQ. This CDR3 contains 14 residues. The DNA of the CDR3 is TGTGCCAGCAGCTTAGCGCTCGGGGAGGAGACCCAGTACTTC. The encoded protein is CASSLALGEETQYF.

This clonotype was detected only a few times. This rearrangement joins TRBV20-1 to TRBJ2-1, with D tentatively TRBD2 (5 bases). CDR1 is DFQATT, CDR2 SNEGSKA, per germline (reference sequence). The germline V and J ends were trimmed by 3 bases and 0 bases, with 12 bases remaining between them. The CDR3 length is 15 residues. The CDR3 DNA follows: TGCAGTGCTAGGGACGTGGGAGTCTCCTACAATGAGCAGTTCTTC. It yields the protein CSARDVGVSYNEQFF.